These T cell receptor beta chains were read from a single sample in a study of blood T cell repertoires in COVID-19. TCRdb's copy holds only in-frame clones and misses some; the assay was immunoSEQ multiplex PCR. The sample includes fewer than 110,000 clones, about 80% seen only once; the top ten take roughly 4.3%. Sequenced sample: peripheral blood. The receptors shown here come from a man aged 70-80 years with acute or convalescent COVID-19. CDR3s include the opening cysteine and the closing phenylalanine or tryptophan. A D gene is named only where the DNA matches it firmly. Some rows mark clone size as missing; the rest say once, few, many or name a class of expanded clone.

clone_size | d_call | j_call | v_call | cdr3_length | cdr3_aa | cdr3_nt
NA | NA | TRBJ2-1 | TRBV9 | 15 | CASSVLGDSYNEQFF | TGTGCCAGCAGCGTATTAGGGGACTCCTACAATGAGCAGTTCTTC
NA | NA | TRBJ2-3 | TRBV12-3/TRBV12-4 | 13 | CASSLAGVAMQYF | TGTGCCAGCAGTTTAGCGGGAGTGGCTATGCAGTATTTT
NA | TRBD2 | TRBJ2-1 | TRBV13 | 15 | CASRLGGVGYNEQFF | TGTGCCAGCAGACTGGGGGGGGTCGGTTACAATGAGCAGTTCTTC
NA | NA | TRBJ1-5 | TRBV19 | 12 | CVLGRDNQPQHF | TGTGTCCTCGGACGGGACAATCAGCCCCAGCATTTT
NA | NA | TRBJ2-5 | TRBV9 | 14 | CASSVEDTGLTQYF | TGTGCCAGCAGCGTAGAGGATACGGGTTTGACCCAGTACTTC
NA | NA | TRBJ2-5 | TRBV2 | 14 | CASDIRGPKETQYF | TGTGCCAGCGACATTAGGGGCCCCAAGGAGACCCAGTACTTC
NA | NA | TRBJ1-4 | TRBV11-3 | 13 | CASSLRYNEKLFF | TGTGCCAGCAGCTTACGGTATAATGAAAAACTGTTTTTT
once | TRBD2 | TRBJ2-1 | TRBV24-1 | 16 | CATSSSLAGDYNEQFF | TGTGCCACCAGTTCTAGCCTAGCGGGGGATTACAATGAGCAGTTCTTC
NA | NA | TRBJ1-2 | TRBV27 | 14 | CASSSPGGFYGYTF | TGTGCCAGCAGTTCTCCGGGAGGATTCTATGGCTACACCTTC
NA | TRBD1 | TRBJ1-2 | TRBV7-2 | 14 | CASSSDRAFYGYTF | TGTGCCAGCAGCTCGGACAGGGCGTTCTATGGCTACACCTTC
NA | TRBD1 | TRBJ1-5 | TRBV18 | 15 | CASSPGQVNNQPQHF | TGTGCCAGCTCACCGGGACAGGTGAACAATCAGCCCCAGCATTTT
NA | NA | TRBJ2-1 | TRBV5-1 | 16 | CASSLDSGESYNEQFF | TGCGCCAGCAGCTTGGACTCGGGGGAATCCTACAATGAGCAGTTCTTC
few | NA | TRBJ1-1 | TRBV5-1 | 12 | CASSLTQGEAFF | TGCGCCAGCAGCTTGACCCAGGGTGAAGCTTTCTTT
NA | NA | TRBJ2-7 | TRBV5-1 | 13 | CASRTGNSYEQYF | TGCGCCAGCAGGACGGGGAACTCCTACGAGCAGTACTTC
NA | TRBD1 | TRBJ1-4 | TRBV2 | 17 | CASSVETGILGDVKLFF | TGTGCCAGCAGTGTTGAGACAGGGATCCTCGGAGATGTAAAACTGTTTTTT